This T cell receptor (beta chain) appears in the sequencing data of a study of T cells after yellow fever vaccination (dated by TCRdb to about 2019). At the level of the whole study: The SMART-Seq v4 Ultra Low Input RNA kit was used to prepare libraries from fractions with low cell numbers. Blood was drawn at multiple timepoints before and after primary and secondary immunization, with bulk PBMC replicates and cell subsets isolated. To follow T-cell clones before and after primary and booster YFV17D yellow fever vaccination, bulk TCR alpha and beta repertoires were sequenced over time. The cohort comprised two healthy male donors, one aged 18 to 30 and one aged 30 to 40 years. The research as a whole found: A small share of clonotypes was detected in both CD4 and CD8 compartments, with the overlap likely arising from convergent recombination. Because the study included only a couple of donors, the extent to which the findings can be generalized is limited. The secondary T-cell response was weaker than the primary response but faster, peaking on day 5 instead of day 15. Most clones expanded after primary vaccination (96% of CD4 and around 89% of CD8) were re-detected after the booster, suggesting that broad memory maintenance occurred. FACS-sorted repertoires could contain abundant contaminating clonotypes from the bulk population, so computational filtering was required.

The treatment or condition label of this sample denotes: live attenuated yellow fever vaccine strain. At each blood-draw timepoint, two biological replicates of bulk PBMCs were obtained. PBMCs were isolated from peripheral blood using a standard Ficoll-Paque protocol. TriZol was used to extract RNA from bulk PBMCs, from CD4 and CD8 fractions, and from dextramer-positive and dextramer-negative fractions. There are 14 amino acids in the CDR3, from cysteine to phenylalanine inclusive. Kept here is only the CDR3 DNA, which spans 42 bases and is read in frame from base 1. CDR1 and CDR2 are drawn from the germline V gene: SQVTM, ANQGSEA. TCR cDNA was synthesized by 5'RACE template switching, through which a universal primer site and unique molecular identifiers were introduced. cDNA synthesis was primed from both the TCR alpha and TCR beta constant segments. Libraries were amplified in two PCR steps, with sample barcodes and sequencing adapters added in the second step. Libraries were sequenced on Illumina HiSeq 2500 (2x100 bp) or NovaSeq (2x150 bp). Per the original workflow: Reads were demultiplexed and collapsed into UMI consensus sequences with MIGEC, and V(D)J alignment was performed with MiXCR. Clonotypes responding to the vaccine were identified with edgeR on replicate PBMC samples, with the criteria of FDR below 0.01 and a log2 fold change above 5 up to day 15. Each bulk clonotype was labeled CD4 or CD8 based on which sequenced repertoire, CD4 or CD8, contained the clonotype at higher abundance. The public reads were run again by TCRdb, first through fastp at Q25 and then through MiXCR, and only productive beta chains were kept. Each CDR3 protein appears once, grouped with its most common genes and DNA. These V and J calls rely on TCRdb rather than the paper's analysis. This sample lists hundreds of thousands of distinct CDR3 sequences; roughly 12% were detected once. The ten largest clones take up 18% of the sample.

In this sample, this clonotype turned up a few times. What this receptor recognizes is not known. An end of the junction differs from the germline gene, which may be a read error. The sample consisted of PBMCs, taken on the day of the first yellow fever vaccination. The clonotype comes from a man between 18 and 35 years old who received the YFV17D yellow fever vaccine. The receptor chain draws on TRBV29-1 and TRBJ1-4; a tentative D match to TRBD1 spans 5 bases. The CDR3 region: CSVEGVGHGEKLFF. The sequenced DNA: TGCAGCGTCGAAGGTGTAGGACACGGGGAAAAACTGTTTTTT.